One and the same sample provided the 29 T cell receptor beta chains below, sequenced in a study of cytomegalovirus exposure and HLA in healthy donors. Use of 60 Vbeta and 13 Jbeta primers characterized the PCR. Clones were sequenced by immunoSEQ multiplex PCR, and TCRdb holds only the in-frame ones, with some missing. The table includes approximately 120,000 clones, roughly 79% detected once. Material: PBMCs. These receptors came from a woman between 25 and 40 years old in good health and CMV-seronegative.

J is TRBJ2-7 and V is TRBV7-9; tentatively, D is TRBD2 (7 bases). This CDR3 region has 15 residues. V gave up 0 bases and J gave up 5 bases, with 14 bases separating them. Germline V lookup: CDR1 SEHNR, CDR2 FQNEAQ (reference sequence). The CDR3 bases are TGTGCCAGCAGCTTAGCGCAGGGGACTAAGAACGAGCAGTACTTC. This translates into CASSLAQGTKNEQYF.

The DNA of the CDR3 is TGTGCCAGCAGTACCTTTAGCGGAGGCTACAATGAGCAGTTCTTC. Protein product: CASSTFSGGYNEQFF. The rearrangement links TRBV6-1 to TRBJ2-1; a weak D match, TRBD2 (6 bases). Germline CDR1 MNHNS, CDR2 SASEGT. The length of the CDR3 is 15 residues. The germline V and J ends were trimmed by 5 bases and 3 bases, with 14 bases remaining between them.

The gene calls are TRBV19 and TRBJ2-2; 11 bases line up with TRBD2. Germline V CDR1 and CDR2: LNHDA, SQIVND (reference sequence). This CDR3 contains 17 residues. Trimming took 6 bases from V and 5 from J; bases not matched to a gene: 11. The CDR3 loop reads CASSLRGTSGVTGELFF. In nucleotides, the CDR3 is TGTGCCAGTAGCCTAAGAGGGACTAGCGGAGTTACCGGGGAGCTGTTTTTT.

The chain uses TRBV28 and TRBJ1-5; possible D gene TRBD1, 6 bases. CDR3 length equals 14 residues. The germline V gene has CDR1 MDHEN and CDR2 SYDVKM. V was cut by 3 bases and J by 5 bases, with 11 bases left in between. CDR3: CASSFGAGDQPQHF. DNA of the CDR3: TGTGCCAGCAGTTTTGGGGCAGGGGATCAGCCCCAGCATTTT. Using reference TRBV28 and TRBJ1-5 for the parts outside the CDR3, the full variable domain is DVKVTQSSRYLVKRTGEKVFLECVQDMDHENMFWYRQDPGLGLRLIYFSYDVKMKEKGDIPEGYSVSREKKERFSLILESASTNQTSMYLCASSFGAGDQPQHFGDGTRLSIL.

V is TRBV7-3 and J is TRBJ2-2, with D uncertain. V lost 4 bases and J 4 bases, leaving 7 bases between the germline ends. Germline V CDR1 and CDR2: SGHTA, FQGTGA. The CDR3 runs to 13 residues. The CDR3 reads CASSSSVTGELFF. The CDR3, as DNA: TGTGCCAGCAGCTCCTCGGTCACCGGGGAGCTGTTTTTT. The full variable domain, completed using reference TRBV7-3 and TRBJ2-2, is GAGVSQTPSNKVTEKGKYVELRCDPISGHTALYWYRQSLGQGPEFLIYFQGTGAADDSGLPNDRFFAVRPEGSVSTLKIQRTERGDSAVYLCASSSSVTGELFFGEGSRLTVL.

V is TRBV29-1 and J is TRBJ2-2, with TRBD1 identical over 8 bases. CDR3 length: 13 residues. Looked up from germline, CDR1 is SQVTM and CDR2 is ANQGSEA. Germline trimming cut 7 bases from V and 1 base from J; bases unmatched to any gene: 2. Here the CDR3 DNA reads TGCAGCGCGGGGACAGGGAACACCGGGGAGCTGTTTTTT. This translates into CSAGTGNTGELFF.

This clone came up a few times. This sequence joins TRBV7-6 and TRBJ2-7, with D tentatively TRBD2 (5 bases). Germline lookup yields CDR1 SGHVS and CDR2 FNYEAQ. The CDR3 has 14 residues. V lost 1 base and J 6 bases, leaving 13 bases between the germline ends. CDR3 amino acids: CASSLGETSAEQYF. As DNA, the CDR3 is TGTGCCAGCAGCTTAGGAGAAACTAGTGCCGAGCAGTACTTC.

This chain uses TRBV7-9 with TRBJ2-2, with a possible D match to TRBD2 (6 bases). The CDR3 is 15 residues long. Germline V gene sequence: CDR1 SEHNR, CDR2 FQNEAQ (reference sequence). The V and J ends lost 5 bases and 0 bases respectively, with 10 bases between them. This chain's CDR3 is CASSLGGANTGELFF. The CDR3 nucleotides read TGTGCCAGCAGCCTCGGGGGAGCGAACACCGGGGAGCTGTTTTTT.

The V call is TRBV29-1, the J call TRBJ1-2; TRBD1 matches 8 bases. In germline, CDR1 is SQVTM, CDR2 ANQGSEA. Germline trimming cut 0 bases from V and 5 bases from J; bases unmatched to any gene: 5. This CDR3 has 14 amino acids. This CDR3 reads CSVEDRGQVYGYTF. The CDR3 DNA reads TGCAGCGTTGAAGATAGGGGACAGGTATATGGCTACACCTTC.

This chain connects TRBV9 to TRBJ1-1, with D possibly matching TRBD1 (5 bases). The CDR3 totals 14 residues. The ends were cut back, 4 bases at V and 1 base at J, with 11 bases in the middle. Germline lookup yields CDR1 SGDLS and CDR2 YYNGEE. The CDR3 loop reads CASSKLTANTEAFF. CDR3 bases: TGTGCCAGCAGCAAATTGACAGCGAACACTGAAGCTTTCTTT. Filled out from reference TRBV9 and TRBJ1-1, the complete variable domain reads DSGVTQTPKHLITATGQRVTLRCSPRSGDLSVYWYQQSLDQGLQFLIQYYNGEERAKGNILERFSAQQFPDLHSELNLSSLELGDSALYFCASSKLTANTEAFFGQGTRLTVV.

The V gene is TRBV19, the J gene TRBJ2-5; 10 bases are shared with TRBD2. The better agreement between TRBJ2-7 and the DNA end casts doubt on the J call. The CDR3 is made up of 15 amino acids. CDR1 and CDR2 from the germline V gene are LNHDA and SQIVND (reference sequence). The CDR3 loop reads CASSKVLAGAIEQYF. CDR3 nucleotides: TGTGCCAGTAGTAAAGTGCTAGCGGGAGCCATCGAGCAGTACTTC.

For this clone: The identical CDR3 is also encoded by other nucleotide sequences in the sample. The rearrangement uses TRBV7-2 and TRBJ1-2; 9 bases fit TRBD1. This CDR3 is built from 13 residues. The V gene's germline CDR1 is SGHTA and CDR2 FQGNSA. V trimming: 4 bases; J trimming: 4 bases; junction bases outside the gene matches: 1. The CDR3 bases are TGTGCCAGCAGCTCGGACAGGGGCTATGGCTACACCTTC. This translates into CASSSDRGYGYTF.

This clone appeared many times. At the DNA level, this CDR3 is encoded by other sequences in the same sample as well. The chain links TRBV27 to TRBJ1-3; D may be TRBD1 (6 bases). CDR1 and CDR2 from the germline V gene are MNHEY and SMNVEV (reference sequence). With 2 bases removed from V and 2 bases from J, the gap between germline ends came to 10 bases. The CDR3 contains 15 residues. Written as DNA, the CDR3 is TGTGCCAGCAGTTTACAAGGGGGAACTGGAAACACCATATATTTT. Residues: CASSLQGGTGNTIYF.

The V call is TRBV28, the J call TRBJ1-1; a weak D match, TRBD1 (5 bases). Germline-derived CDR1 and CDR2 are MDHEN and SYDVKM. Trimming removed 6 bases at V and 0 bases at J, with 14 bases between. The CDR3 consists of 15 residues. This chain's CDR3 is CASRASGFMNTEAFF. The CDR3, as DNA: TGTGCCAGCAGGGCATCAGGGTTCATGAACACTGAAGCTTTCTTT.

The V call is TRBV11-1, the J call TRBJ2-1; the match to TRBD2 covers 11 bases. The ends lost 6 bases at V and 4 bases at J; junction bases unmatched: 11. Germline V lookup: CDR1 SGHAT, CDR2 FQDESV (reference sequence). The CDR3 sequence is 17 residues long. CDR3 in DNA: TGTGCCAGCAGTATTGGGATAGCGGGAGGGCCATACAATGAGCAGTTCTTC. Translation: CASSIGIAGGPYNEQFF. The complete variable domain, with remaining parts taken from reference TRBV11-1 and TRBJ2-1, reads EAEVAQSPRYKITEKSQAVAFWCDPISGHATLYWYRQILGQGPELLVQFQDESVVDDSQLPKDRFSAERLKGVDSTLKIQPAELGDSAMYLCASSIGIAGGPYNEQFFGPGTRLTVL.

This clone was observed once. The V and J genes are TRBV27 and TRBJ2-6; 8 bases are a match to TRBD1. This CDR3 is 20 amino acids long. In germline, CDR1 is MNHEY, CDR2 SMNVEV (reference sequence). The junction had 19 bases not matched to a gene; V was cut back by 5 bases and J by 4 bases. CDR3 amino acids: CASSPPGWGRGRQGANVLTF. CDR3 nucleotides: TGTGCCAGCAGTCCTCCGGGGTGGGGCAGGGGGCGTCAAGGGGCCAACGTCCTGACTTTC.

This clone was observed a single time. The gene calls are TRBV7-6 and TRBJ2-7; D is possibly TRBD1 (6 bases). Deletions cut 3 bases from V and 4 bases from J, with 13 bases between. The germline V gene encodes CDR1 SGHVS and CDR2 FNYEAQ. There are 14 residues in the CDR3. The CDR3 DNA reads as TGTGCCAGCAGCTTTACAGGGACGCGGTACGAGCAGTACTTC. Translated, it gives CASSFTGTRYEQYF.

The chain combines TRBV27 with TRBJ2-7, with D possibly TRBD1 on 6 matching bases. The germline V gene encodes CDR1 MNHEY and CDR2 SMNVEV (reference sequence). There are 15 residues in the CDR3. Trimming cost V 0 bases and J 5 bases, with 14 bases left between them. CDR3 nucleotides: TGTGCCAGCAGTTTATCCGCAGGGGCCTACCACGAGCAGTACTTC. Protein sequence: CASSLSAGAYHEQYF.

The CDR3, as DNA: TGTGCTAGTGGTTTGGTTGGCGGCACTGAAGCTTTCTTT. This encodes CASGLVGGTEAFF. This chain joins TRBV12-5 and TRBJ1-1; D is unresolved. V gave up 0 bases and J gave up 4 bases, with 6 bases separating them. This CDR3 spans 13 amino acids. Germline CDR1 reads LGHNT; CDR2 reads FRNRAP.

The CDR3 protein is CASSRESGDSIYGYTF. In nucleotides, the CDR3 is TGTGCCAGTAGCAGGGAGTCAGGGGACAGTATCTATGGCTACACCTTC. The chain recombines TRBV19 with TRBJ1-2; 7 nucleotides align to TRBD1. This CDR3 region has 16 residues. The J segment lost 4 bases and the V segment lost 6 bases, leaving 14 bases of the junction unmatched. Germline-derived CDR1 and CDR2 are LNHDA and SQIVND (reference sequence).

The chain employs TRBV7-9 and TRBJ2-7; D possibly corresponds to TRBD1 (5 bases). Germline V lookup: CDR1 SEHNR, CDR2 FQNEAQ (reference sequence). Trimming took 5 bases from V and 6 from J, leaving 23 bases between them. The CDR3 spans 16 residues. The CDR3 sequence: CASSLETASYGAEQYF. CDR3 in DNA: TGTGCCAGCAGCCTAGAGACAGCTTCATATGGGGCCGAGCAGTACTTC.

The chain couples TRBV5-1 to TRBJ1-1, with TRBD1 matching 8 bases. This CDR3 spans 16 amino acids. V lost 1 base to trimming and J lost 1 base; unmatched junction nucleotides: 6. Looked up from germline, CDR1 is SGHRS and CDR2 is YFSETQ. CDR3 protein: CASSLRPGQENTEAFF. CDR3 in DNA: TGCGCCAGCAGCTTGAGGCCGGGACAGGAGAACACTGAAGCTTTCTTT.

V is TRBV28 and J is TRBJ1-4; possible D gene TRBD1, 5 bases. Deletions cut 6 bases from V and 4 bases from J, with 12 bases between. The CDR3 runs 14 residues. The germline gives CDR1 MDHEN, CDR2 SYDVKM. The CDR3 DNA sequence: TGTGCCAGCAGGAAAGACAGAAATAATGAAAAACTGTTTTTT. This codes for CASRKDRNNEKLFF.

This chain joins TRBV7-9 and TRBJ1-4, with 10 bases lining up with TRBD1. V lost 4 bases to trimming and J lost 7 bases; unmatched junction nucleotides: 6. CDR3 length: 15 amino acids. Germline V lookup: CDR1 SEHNR, CDR2 FQNEAQ (reference sequence). The CDR3 is CASSSAGDRGEKLFF. In nucleotides, the CDR3 is TGTGCCAGCAGCTCAGCGGGGGACAGGGGTGAAAAACTGTTTTTT.

The V call is TRBV27, the J call TRBJ2-7, with D perhaps matching TRBD2 (6 bases). The germline gives CDR1 MNHEY, CDR2 SMNVEV (reference sequence). The CDR3 is 14 residues long. The V and J ends lost 3 bases and 0 bases respectively, with 9 bases between them. The CDR3 protein is CASSFRRGSYEQYF. The CDR3 bases are TGTGCCAGCAGTTTTCGGCGGGGCTCCTACGAGCAGTACTTC.

This chain links TRBV7-9 with TRBJ2-2; TRBD2 matches 9 bases. V shed 5 bases, J shed 1 base, and the junction held 2 bases outside the gene matches. CDR3 size: 15 residues. Germline CDR1 reads SEHNR; CDR2 reads FQNEAQ (reference sequence). The DNA of the CDR3 is TGTGCCAGCAGCCTTAGCGGGGGGAACACCGGGGAGCTGTTTTTT. Protein product: CASSLSGGNTGELFF. The variable domain in full, completed from reference TRBV7-9 and TRBJ2-2, reads DTGVSQNPRHKITKRGQNVTFRCDPISEHNRLYWYRQTLGQGPEFLTYFQNEAQLEKSRLLSDRFSAERPKGSFSTLEIQRTEQGDSAMYLCASSLSGGNTGELFFGEGSRLTVL.

In its sample, this clone was seen a few times. The chain carries TRBV5-4 and TRBJ1-3; 7 bases fit TRBD1. The CDR3 length is 15 residues. Germline V lookup: CDR1 SGHNT, CDR2 YYREEE (reference sequence). The junction had 3 bases not matched to a gene; V was cut back by 0 bases and J by 3 bases. CDR3 region: CASSLDRGSGNTIYF. The CDR3 DNA is TGTGCCAGCAGCTTGGACAGGGGAAGTGGAAACACCATATATTTT.

The gene calls are TRBV28 and TRBJ1-2, with TRBD1 identical over 8 bases. CDR1 and CDR2 (germline): MDHEN, SYDVKM. J gave up 2 bases and V 6 bases, and 8 bases lay outside the gene matches. There are 15 residues in the CDR3. The CDR3 bases are TGTGCCAGCAGATCGACAGGGGCTTTCAACTATGGCTACACCTTC. Translation gives CASRSTGAFNYGYTF.

The chain carries TRBV29-1 and TRBJ1-5, with D maybe TRBD1 (6 bases). Germline V lookup: CDR1 SQVTM, CDR2 ANQGSEA. V dropped 6 bases and J dropped 5 bases, with 14 bases sitting between them. The CDR3 spans 13 residues. CDR3 region: CSVAVNRDQPQHF. CDR3 DNA: TGCAGCGTCGCCGTCAACAGGGATCAGCCCCAGCATTTT.